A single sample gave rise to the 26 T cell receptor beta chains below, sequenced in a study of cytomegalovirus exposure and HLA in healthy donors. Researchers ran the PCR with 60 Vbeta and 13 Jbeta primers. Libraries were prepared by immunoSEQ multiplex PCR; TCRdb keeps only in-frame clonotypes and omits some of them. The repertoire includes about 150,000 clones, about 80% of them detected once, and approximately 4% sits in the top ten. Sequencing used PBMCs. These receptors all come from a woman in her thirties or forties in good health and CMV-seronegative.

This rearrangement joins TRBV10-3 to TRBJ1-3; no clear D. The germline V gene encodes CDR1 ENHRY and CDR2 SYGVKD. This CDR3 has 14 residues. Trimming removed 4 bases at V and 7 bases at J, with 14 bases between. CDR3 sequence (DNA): TGTGCCATCAGTGCGGAAGTAGACGGGAACACCATATATTTT. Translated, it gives CAISAEVDGNTIYF.

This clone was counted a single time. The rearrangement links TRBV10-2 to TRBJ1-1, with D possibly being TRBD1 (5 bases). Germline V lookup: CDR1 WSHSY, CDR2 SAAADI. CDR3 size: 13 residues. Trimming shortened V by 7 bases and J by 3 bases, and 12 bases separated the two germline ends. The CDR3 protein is CASKNDRYTEAFF. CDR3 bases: TGCGCCAGCAAAAATGACAGATACACTGAAGCTTTCTTT.

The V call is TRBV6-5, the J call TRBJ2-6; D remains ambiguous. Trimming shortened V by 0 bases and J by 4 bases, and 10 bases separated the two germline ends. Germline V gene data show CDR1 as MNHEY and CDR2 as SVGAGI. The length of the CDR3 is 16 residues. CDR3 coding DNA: TGTGCCAGCAGTTACTCGACAACTTTAGGGGCCAACGTCCTGACTTTC. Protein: CASSYSTTLGANVLTF.

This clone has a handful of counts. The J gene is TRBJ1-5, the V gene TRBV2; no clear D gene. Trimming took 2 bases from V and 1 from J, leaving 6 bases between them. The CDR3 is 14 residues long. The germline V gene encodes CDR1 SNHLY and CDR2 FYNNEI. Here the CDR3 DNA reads TGTGCCAGCAGTGAACCGGGAAGCAATCAGCCCCAGCATTTT. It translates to CASSEPGSNQPQHF.

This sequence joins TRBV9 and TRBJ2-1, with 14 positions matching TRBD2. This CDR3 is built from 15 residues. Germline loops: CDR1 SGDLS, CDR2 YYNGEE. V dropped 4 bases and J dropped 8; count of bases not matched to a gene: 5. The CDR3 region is CASSPGLAGVHEQFF. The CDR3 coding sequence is TGTGCCAGCAGCCCGGGACTAGCGGGAGTCCATGAGCAGTTCTTC.

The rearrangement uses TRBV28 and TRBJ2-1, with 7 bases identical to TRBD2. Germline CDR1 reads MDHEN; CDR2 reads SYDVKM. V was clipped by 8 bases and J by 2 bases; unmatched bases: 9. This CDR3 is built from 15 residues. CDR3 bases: TGTGCCAGCGGACCCGGCGGGGGACCCTACAATGAGCAGTTCTTC. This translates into CASGPGGGPYNEQFF.

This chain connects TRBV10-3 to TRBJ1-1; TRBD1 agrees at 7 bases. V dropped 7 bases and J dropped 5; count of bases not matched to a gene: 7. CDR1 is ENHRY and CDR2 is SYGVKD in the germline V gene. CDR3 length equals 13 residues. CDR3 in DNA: TGTGCCATCATAAGGGGGCCAGGGACTGAAGCTTTCTTT. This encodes CAIIRGPGTEAFF.

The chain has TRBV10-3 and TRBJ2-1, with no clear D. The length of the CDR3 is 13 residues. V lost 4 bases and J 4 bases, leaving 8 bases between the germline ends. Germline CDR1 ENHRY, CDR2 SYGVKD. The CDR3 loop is CAISVEEYNEQFF. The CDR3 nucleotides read TGTGCCATCAGTGTTGAGGAGTACAATGAGCAGTTCTTC.

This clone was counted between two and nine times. DNA for the CDR3: TGTGCCAGCAGCTTGGGACAGGGGATAAGGGAAAAACTGTTTTTT. Encoded protein: CASSLGQGIREKLFF. The genes are TRBV5-8 and TRBJ1-4; 8 bases align to TRBD1. Germline V gene sequence: CDR1 SGHTS, CDR2 YDEGEE. V shed 0 bases and J 8 bases; nucleotides not matched to a gene: 6. The length of the CDR3 is 15 residues.

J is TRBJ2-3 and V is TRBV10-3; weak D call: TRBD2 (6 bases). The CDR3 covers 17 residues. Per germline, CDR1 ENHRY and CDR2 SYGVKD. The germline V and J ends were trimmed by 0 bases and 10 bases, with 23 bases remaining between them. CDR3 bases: TGTGCCATCAGTGAGTCGTCGTCGGGAGTCCTACTGACGCCGCAGTATTTT. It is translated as CAISESSSGVLLTPQYF.

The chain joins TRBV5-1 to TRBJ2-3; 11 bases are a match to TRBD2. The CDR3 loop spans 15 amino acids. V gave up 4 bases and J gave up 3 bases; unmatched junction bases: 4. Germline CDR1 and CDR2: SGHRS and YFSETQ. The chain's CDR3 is CASSPRTSGTDTQYF. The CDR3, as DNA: TGCGCCAGCAGCCCCCGGACTAGCGGGACAGATACGCAGTATTTT.

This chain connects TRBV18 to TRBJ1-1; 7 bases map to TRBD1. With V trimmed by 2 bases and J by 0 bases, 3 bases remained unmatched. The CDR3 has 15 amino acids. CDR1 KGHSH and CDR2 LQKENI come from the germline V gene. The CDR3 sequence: CASSPTGVMNTEAFF. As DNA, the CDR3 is TGTGCCAGCTCACCAACAGGGGTAATGAACACTGAAGCTTTCTTT.

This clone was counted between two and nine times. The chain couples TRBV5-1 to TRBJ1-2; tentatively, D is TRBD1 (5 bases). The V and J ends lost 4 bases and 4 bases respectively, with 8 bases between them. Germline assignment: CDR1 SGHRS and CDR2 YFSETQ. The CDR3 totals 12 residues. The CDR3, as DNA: TGCGCCAGCAGCCCTGACAGCTATGGCTACACCTTC. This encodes CASSPDSYGYTF.

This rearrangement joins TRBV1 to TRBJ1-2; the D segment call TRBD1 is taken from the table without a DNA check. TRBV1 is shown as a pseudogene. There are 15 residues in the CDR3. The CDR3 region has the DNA TGCACCAGCAGCCAAGCCAGACAGGGGTTGGGTGGCTACACCTTC. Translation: CTSSQARQGLGGYTF.

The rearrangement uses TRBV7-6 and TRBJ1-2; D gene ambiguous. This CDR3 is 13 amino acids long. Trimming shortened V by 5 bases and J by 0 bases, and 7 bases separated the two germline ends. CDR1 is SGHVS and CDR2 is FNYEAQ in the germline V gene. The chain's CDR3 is CASSRGANYGYTF. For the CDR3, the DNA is TGTGCCAGCAGCCGAGGAGCTAACTATGGCTACACCTTC.

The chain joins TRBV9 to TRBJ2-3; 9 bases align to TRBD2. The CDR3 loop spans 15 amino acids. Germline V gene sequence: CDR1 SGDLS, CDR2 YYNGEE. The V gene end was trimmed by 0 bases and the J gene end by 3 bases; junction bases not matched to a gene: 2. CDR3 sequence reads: CASSVGGLATDTQYF. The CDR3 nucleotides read TGTGCCAGCAGCGTAGGGGGACTAGCAACAGATACGCAGTATTTT.

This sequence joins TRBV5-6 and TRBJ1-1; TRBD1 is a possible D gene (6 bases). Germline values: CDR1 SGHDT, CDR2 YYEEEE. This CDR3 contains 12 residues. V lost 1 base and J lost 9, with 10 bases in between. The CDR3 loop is CASSLTGRKAFF. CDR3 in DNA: TGTGCCAGCAGCTTGACAGGGCGGAAAGCTTTCTTT. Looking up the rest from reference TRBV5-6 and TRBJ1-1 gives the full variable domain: DAGVTQSPTHLIKTRGQQVTLRCSPKSGHDTVSWYQQALGQGPQFIFQYYEEEERQRGNFPDRFSGHQFPNYSSELNVNALLLGDSALYLCASSLTGRKAFFGQGTRLTVV.

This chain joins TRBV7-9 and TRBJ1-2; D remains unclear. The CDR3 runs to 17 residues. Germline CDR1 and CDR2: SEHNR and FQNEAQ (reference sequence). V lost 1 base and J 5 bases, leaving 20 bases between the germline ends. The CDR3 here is CASSLDPYRRSFYGYTF. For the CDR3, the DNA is TGTGCCAGCAGCTTAGACCCGTATAGACGGAGTTTTTATGGCTACACCTTC.

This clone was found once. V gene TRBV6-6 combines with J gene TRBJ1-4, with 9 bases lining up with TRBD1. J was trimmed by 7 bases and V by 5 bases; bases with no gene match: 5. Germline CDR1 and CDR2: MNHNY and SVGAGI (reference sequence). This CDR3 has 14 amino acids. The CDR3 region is CASSGTGIGEKLFF. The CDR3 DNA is TGTGCCAGCAGTGGGACAGGGATCGGTGAAAAACTGTTTTTT.

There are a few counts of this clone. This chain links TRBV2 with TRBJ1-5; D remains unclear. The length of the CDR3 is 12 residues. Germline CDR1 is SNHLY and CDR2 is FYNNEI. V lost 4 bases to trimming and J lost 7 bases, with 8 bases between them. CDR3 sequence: CASSGDKQPQHF. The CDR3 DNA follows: TGTGCCAGCAGTGGTGACAAGCAGCCCCAGCATTTT. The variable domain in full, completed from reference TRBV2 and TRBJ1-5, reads EPEVTQTPSHQVTQMGQEVILRCVPISNHLYFYWYRQILGQKVEFLVSFYNNEISEKSEIFDDQFSVERPDGSNFTLKIRSTKLEDSAMYFCASSGDKQPQHFGDGTRLSIL.

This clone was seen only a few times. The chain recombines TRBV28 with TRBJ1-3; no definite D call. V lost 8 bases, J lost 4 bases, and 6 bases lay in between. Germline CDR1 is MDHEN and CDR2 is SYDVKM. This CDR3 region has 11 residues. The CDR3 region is CASSRGNTIYF. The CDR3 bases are TGTGCCAGCTCCAGAGGAAACACCATATATTTT.

This CDR3 is CASSPRTGENQPQHF. CDR3 bases: TGTGCCAGCAGTCCTAGGACAGGGGAGAATCAGCCCCAGCATTTT. V is TRBV27 and J is TRBJ1-5, with 9 positions matching TRBD1. The CDR3 is 15 amino acids. Germline CDR1 reads MNHEY; CDR2 reads SMNVEV (reference sequence). V lost 5 bases, J lost 4 bases, and 6 bases stayed unmatched.

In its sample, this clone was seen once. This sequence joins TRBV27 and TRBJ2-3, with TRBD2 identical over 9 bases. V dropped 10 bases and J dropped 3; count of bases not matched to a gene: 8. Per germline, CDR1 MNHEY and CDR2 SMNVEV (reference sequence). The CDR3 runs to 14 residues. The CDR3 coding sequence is TGTGCCACATTAGCGGGAGCAGGGACAGATACGCAGTATTTT. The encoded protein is CATLAGAGTDTQYF.

In DNA form, the CDR3 reads TGTGCCAGCAGTGACAGGGGGCTGGGTGGGCTGGAAAAACTGTTTTTT. This gives the protein CASSDRGLGGLEKLFF. This chain connects TRBV6-1 to TRBJ1-4; 8 bases fit TRBD1. The CDR3 totals 16 residues. The germline V gene has CDR1 MNHNS and CDR2 SASEGT. V lost 3 bases to trimming and J lost 8 bases; unmatched junction nucleotides: 11.

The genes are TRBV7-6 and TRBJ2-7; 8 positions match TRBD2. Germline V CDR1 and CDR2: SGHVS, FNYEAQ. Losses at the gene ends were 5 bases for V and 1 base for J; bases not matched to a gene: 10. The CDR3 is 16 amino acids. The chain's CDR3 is CASSLGLADLSYEQYF. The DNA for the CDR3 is TGTGCCAGCAGCCTAGGACTAGCAGACCTATCCTACGAGCAGTACTTC.

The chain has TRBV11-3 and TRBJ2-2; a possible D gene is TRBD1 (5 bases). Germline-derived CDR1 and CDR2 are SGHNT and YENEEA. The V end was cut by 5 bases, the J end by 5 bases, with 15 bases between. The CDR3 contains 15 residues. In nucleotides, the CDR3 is TGTGCCAGCAGCCGACAGCTGATGGGTACCGGGGAGCTGTTTTTT. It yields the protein CASSRQLMGTGELFF.